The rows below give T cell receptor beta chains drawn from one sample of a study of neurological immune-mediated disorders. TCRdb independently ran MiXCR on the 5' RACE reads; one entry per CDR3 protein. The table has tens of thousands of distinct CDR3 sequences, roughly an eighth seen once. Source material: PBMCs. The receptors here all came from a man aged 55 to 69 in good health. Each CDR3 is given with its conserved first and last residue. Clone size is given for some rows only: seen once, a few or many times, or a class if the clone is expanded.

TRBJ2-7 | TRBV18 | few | CASSPVQAGRTEEQYF
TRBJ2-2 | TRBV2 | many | CASKGGLAVGAGELFF
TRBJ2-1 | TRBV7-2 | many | CASSSPGTAYNEQFF
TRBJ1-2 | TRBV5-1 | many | CASSLIIGQGAGGYTF
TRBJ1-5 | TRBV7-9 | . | CASTVTGGNQPQHF
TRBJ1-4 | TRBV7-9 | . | CASSLHRSSEKLFF
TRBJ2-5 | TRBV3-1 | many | CASSQDIGSRQTQYF
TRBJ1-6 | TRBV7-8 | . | CASSTQGGDNSPLHF
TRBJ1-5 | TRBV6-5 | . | CASSPRQGFQPQHF
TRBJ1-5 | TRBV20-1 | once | CSARERGQGGPTVQHQHF
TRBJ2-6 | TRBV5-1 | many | CASSAVSGANVLTF
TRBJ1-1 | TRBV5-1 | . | CASISHPTEGNTEAFF
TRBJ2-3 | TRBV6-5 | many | CASSLLAARTDTQYF
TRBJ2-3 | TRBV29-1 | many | CSVSIPDTQYF
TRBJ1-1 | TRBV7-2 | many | CASSLVGTGGITEAFF
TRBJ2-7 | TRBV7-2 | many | CASSFNRLGGTNEQYF
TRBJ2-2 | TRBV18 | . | CASSPRTGLDTWELFF
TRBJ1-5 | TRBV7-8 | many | CASSIGQGNQPQHF
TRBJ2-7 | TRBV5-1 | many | CASSLGGGPTYEQYF
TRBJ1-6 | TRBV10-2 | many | CASLDYNSPLHF
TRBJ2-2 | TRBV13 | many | CASSSRGANTGELFF
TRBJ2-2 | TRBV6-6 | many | CASSPTKGGTGELFF
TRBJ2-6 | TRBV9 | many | CASSVGDSGANVLTF
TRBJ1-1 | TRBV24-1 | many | CATSGGAGPEAFF
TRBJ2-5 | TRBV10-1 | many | CASSESGRRETQYF
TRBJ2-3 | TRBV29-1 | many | CSVEPVSTDTQYF
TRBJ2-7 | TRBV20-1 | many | CSAMEGGAYEQYF
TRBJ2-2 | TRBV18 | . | CASSPNRCPNTGELFF
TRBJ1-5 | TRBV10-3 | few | CAISEDSNQPQHF
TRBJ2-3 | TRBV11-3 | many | CASSSRRESSTDTQYF
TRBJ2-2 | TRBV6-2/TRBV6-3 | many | CASSRGTHNTGELFF
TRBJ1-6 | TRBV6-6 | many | CASNPGTRSPLHF
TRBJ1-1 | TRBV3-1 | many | CASSPTSTGLNTEAFF
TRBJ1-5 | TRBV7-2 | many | CASSLGGGRYQPQHF
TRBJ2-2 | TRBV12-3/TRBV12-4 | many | CASSLASSGELFF
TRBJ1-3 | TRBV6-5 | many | CASSYSIATLPGNTIYF
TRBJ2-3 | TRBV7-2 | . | CASSSRAISGGQRSTDTQYF
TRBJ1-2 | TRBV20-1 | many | CSARGLDRENPYGYTF
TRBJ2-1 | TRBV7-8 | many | CASSFASSSYNEQFF
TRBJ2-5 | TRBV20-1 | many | CSARDRLAGETQYF
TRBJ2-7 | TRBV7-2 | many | CASSLRAEDEQYF
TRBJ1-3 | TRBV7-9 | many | CASSLSGSGNTIYF
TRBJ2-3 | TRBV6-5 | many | CAASLGLPTDTQYF
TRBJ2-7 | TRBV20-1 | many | CSARDRVNRGYEQYF
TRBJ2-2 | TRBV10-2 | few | CASRGVVAGELFF
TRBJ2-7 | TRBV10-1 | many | CASSGDLWGEQYF
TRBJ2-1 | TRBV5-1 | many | CASSLEGNPYNEQFF